Sequencing of this T cell receptor beta chain was carried out in a study of T cells in Graves' hyperthyroidism and ophthalmopathy. Overall study: At the time of initial diagnosis and before any treatment, peripheral blood was collected. Study conclusions and caveats: Blood also carried most thyroid clonotypes expanded above 0.001. A 13 V-J signature model discriminated ophthalmopathy versus stable hyperthyroidism.

Details on this clonotype: Its antigen is not identified.

Using more than 7.5 ml of fresh peripheral blood, PBMCs were prepared. V dropped 4 bases and J dropped 2; count of bases not matched to a gene: 11. CDR3 size: 16 residues. Amplification targeted TCR beta CDR3 regions from RNA transcripts. HTBI primers were used for first-round RT-PCR of the TCR CDR3. TCRdb reprocessed the multiplex PCR reads via MiXCR and lists one record per CDR3 protein. In the table there are 400,000 to 550,000 distinct CDR3 sequences, approximately 24% of which are singletons. The origin of this receptor is a woman under 40 with Graves' ophthalmopathy. Sequenced input: blood. The chain uses TRBV12-3 or TRBV12-4 and TRBJ2-7, with 7 positions matching TRBD2. Written as DNA, the CDR3 is TGTGCCAGCAGTTACTCGATTCGCCTAGCGGCCTACGAGCAGTACTTC. As protein: CASSYSIRLAAYEQYF.